The 23 T cell receptor beta chains presented below share a single source sample, sequenced in a study of regulatory T cells in long-lasting Graves disease. The time point denotes: persistent/refractory GD, antithyroid drugs over 5 years with positive TRAb. RNA from PBMCs was the source of the TCR library. The authors built TCR beta libraries using iRepertoire HTBI primers and Arm-PCR of CDR3 regions. TCRdb passed the multiplex PCR reads through MiXCR, listing each CDR3 protein once. The profile covers around 460,000 distinct CDR3 sequences, with around a fifth appearing a single time and approximately 14% taken by the ten largest. The sequenced sample was peripheral blood mononuclear cells (PBMCs), obtained when the disease was refractory, from a patient treated with antithyroid drugs. Receptors originate from a female donor with Graves disease.

This clonotype was counted many times. The J gene is TRBJ1-5, the V gene TRBV10-3, with D perhaps matching TRBD1 (5 bases). Germline V gene sequence: CDR1 ENHRY, CDR2 SYGVKD. The CDR3 is 14 residues long. V gave up 10 bases and J gave up 2 bases, with 15 bases separating them. The CDR3 region has the DNA TGTGCCAGCGGTGGGGGAGGGGGCAATCAGCCCCAGCATTTT. Encoded protein: CASGGGGGNQPQHF.

This clonotype occurred a few times. This chain connects TRBV12-3 or TRBV12-4 to TRBJ2-3, with 14 bases lining up with TRBD2. The CDR3 runs to 16 residues. The V segment lost 2 bases and the J segment 6 bases; nucleotides outside the gene matches: 4. The DNA for the CDR3 is TGTGCCAGCAGTTTACGACTAGCGGGAGGGCGGGATACGCAGTATTTT. The encoded protein is CASSLRLAGGRDTQYF.

This clonotype was seen repeatedly, ten times or more. The V call is TRBV12-3 or TRBV12-4, the J call TRBJ1-5; D is unclear. V was pared by 7 bases and J by 2 bases, with 9 bases between. The CDR3 runs 13 residues. CDR3 loop: CASNSGGNQPQHF. The DNA for the CDR3 is TGTGCCAGCAACTCCGGGGGCAATCAGCCCCAGCATTTT.

This clonotype was detected many times. The gene calls are TRBV28 and TRBJ1-2, with TRBD1 matching 7 bases. CDR3 length equals 12 residues. The germline V gene has CDR1 MDHEN and CDR2 SYDVKM. After removal of 10 bases from V and 4 bases from J, the junction contained 6 bases not matched to a gene. The CDR3 protein is CAIEDRAYGYTF. The CDR3 DNA sequence: TGTGCCATCGAAGACAGGGCCTATGGCTACACCTTC.

This clonotype was counted at least ten times. V usage is TRBV7-9 and J usage is TRBJ2-7, with D maybe TRBD1 (6 bases). V was pared by 5 bases and J by 0 bases, with 14 bases between. This CDR3 comprises 15 residues. Germline V CDR1 and CDR2: SEHNR, FQNEAQ (reference sequence). The CDR3 DNA sequence: TGTGCCAGCAGCCACCCCCGGGACATCTCCTACGAGCAGTACTTC. It translates to CASSHPRDISYEQYF.

V and J are TRBV20-1 and TRBJ1-5; 7 nucleotides align to TRBD1. This CDR3 region has 18 residues. Germline loops: CDR1 DFQATT, CDR2 SNEGSKA (reference sequence). V gave up 5 bases and J gave up 3 bases; unmatched junction bases: 19. The DNA for the CDR3 is TGCAGTGCTGCTCCGAGACTACAGGACAGGCGCCCCAATCAGCCCCAGCATTTT. It codes for CSAAPRLQDRRPNQPQHF.

At least ten counts were recorded for this clonotype. This chain connects TRBV28 to TRBJ1-5; 7 bases are a match to TRBD1. CDR1 is MDHEN and CDR2 is SYDVKM in the germline V gene. The CDR3 totals 17 residues. Unmatched junction bases numbered 5, after V lost 0 bases and J lost 0 bases. CDR3 bases: TGTGCCAGCAGTTTATGCCGGGGACAGTCTAGCAATCAGCCCCAGCATTTT. Translated, it gives CASSLCRGQSSNQPQHF.

This clonotype has only a few counts. The J gene is TRBJ2-7, the V gene TRBV6-2 or TRBV6-3; 7 positions agree with TRBD1. Germline values: CDR1 MNHEY, CDR2 SVGEGT. The CDR3 loop spans 13 amino acids. The V and J ends lost 2 bases and 7 bases, in that order; junction bases with no gene match: 5. The CDR3 loop is CASSYTMDREQYF. The CDR3, as DNA: TGTGCCAGCAGTTACACGATGGACAGGGAGCAGTACTTC.

A few counts support this clonotype. Relative to the germline gene, one junction end is altered; a read error may explain this. CDR3 protein: CASPPGTVSSYEQYF. CDR3 nucleotides: TGTGCCAGCCCACCGGGGACAGTTAGCTCCTACGAGCAGTACTTC. The chain combines TRBV18 with TRBJ2-7; TRBD1 agrees at 7 bases. Germline CDR1 and CDR2: KGHSH and LQKENI. This CDR3 region has 15 residues.

This clonotype was counted at least ten times. This chain connects TRBV12-3 or TRBV12-4 to TRBJ2-5, with D possibly TRBD1 on 6 matching bases. The CDR3 is made up of 14 amino acids. With 2 bases removed from V and 4 bases from J, the gap between germline ends came to 11 bases. CDR3: CASSLNRAPETQYF. Here the CDR3 DNA reads TGTGCCAGCAGTTTAAACAGGGCCCCAGAGACCCAGTACTTC.

The V and J genes are TRBV4-1 and TRBJ1-4; D gene uncertain. CDR1 MGHRA and CDR2 YSYEKL come from the germline V gene. The V and J ends lost 4 bases and 0 bases respectively, with 15 bases between them. This CDR3 has 17 amino acids. CDR3 nucleotides: TGCGCCAGCAGCCGATGGACGAGCGTGACAACTAATGAAAAACTGTTTTTT. Translation gives CASSRWTSVTTNEKLFF.

This clonotype was picked up a small number of times. The V and J genes are TRBV6-1 and TRBJ1-5; D is uncertain. Trimming shortened V by 8 bases and J by 1 base, and 15 bases separated the two germline ends. Germline loops: CDR1 MNHNS, CDR2 SASEGT. CDR3 size: 15 residues. CDR3 DNA: TGTGCCAGCTACGATAGGGCCAAAAGCAATCAGCCCCAGCATTTT. It encodes CASYDRAKSNQPQHF.

This clonotype has at least ten counts. The chain couples TRBV6-1 to TRBJ2-5, with 9 bases fitting TRBD2. Germline assignment: CDR1 MNHNS and CDR2 SASEGT. Unmatched junction bases numbered 4, after V lost 6 bases and J lost 5 bases. The CDR3 totals 13 residues. CDR3 bases: TGTGCCAGCAGGATTAGCGGGAGTGAGACCCAGTACTTC. It yields the protein CASRISGSETQYF.

This clonotype was counted a few times. The chain combines TRBV6-1 with TRBJ2-7; 8 bases fit TRBD1. This CDR3 spans 14 amino acids. V dropped 7 bases and J dropped 4; count of bases not matched to a gene: 9. Germline-derived CDR1 and CDR2 are MNHNS and SASEGT. CDR3 loop: CASIKDRDGYEQYF. The DNA of the CDR3 is TGTGCCAGCATTAAGGACAGGGACGGGTACGAGCAGTACTTC.

This clonotype came up a few times. This chain links TRBV6-1 with TRBJ2-2; the match to TRBD2 covers 8 bases. The V gene's germline CDR1 is MNHNS and CDR2 SASEGT. The CDR3 consists of 18 residues. J lost 4 bases, V lost 7 bases, and 17 bases had no gene match. CDR3 amino acids: CASIIPGERGPGTGELFF. CDR3 nucleotides: TGTGCCAGCATTATCCCGGGCGAGCGGGGGCCGGGCACCGGGGAGCTGTTTTTT.

This chain links TRBV12-3 or TRBV12-4 with TRBJ2-1, with 7 bases lining up with TRBD2. The trim removed 4 bases at V and 9 bases at J, leaving 15 bases unmatched. This CDR3 spans 16 amino acids. DNA of the CDR3: TGTGCCAGCAGTTACTGGACCGGGGAGGGCCTTGGTGAGCAGTTCTTC. Encoded protein: CASSYWTGEGLGEQFF.

This chain joins TRBV29-1 and TRBJ1-4; no clear D gene. The CDR3 length is 13 residues. Germline lookup yields CDR1 SQVTM and CDR2 ANQGSEA. The V end was cut by 7 bases, the J end by 6 bases, with 15 bases between. CDR3 loop: CSAESRDHEKLFF. In DNA form, the CDR3 reads TGCAGCGCCGAGAGTAGAGACCATGAAAAACTGTTTTTT.

This chain joins TRBV11-2 and TRBJ2-7; 10 nucleotides line up with TRBD2. There are 18 residues in the CDR3. V shed 6 bases and J 4 bases; nucleotides not matched to a gene: 18. Germline-derived CDR1 and CDR2 are SGHAT and FQNNGV. The CDR3 DNA reads TGTGCCAGCAGTCCCCCCCACAGCGGGAGGGCCGCGGTATACGAGCAGTACTTC. Amino acid sequence: CASSPPHSGRAAVYEQYF. Looking up the rest from reference TRBV11-2 and TRBJ2-7 gives the full variable domain: EAGVAQSPRYKIIEKRQSVAFWCNPISGHATLYWYQQILGQGPKLLIQFQNNGVVDDSQLPKDRFSAERLKGVDSTLKIQPAKLEDSAVYLCASSPPHSGRAAVYEQYFGPGTRLTVT.

This clonotype was detected ten times or more. The chain uses TRBV11-2 and TRBJ1-1; 10 bases align to TRBD1. The CDR3 totals 15 residues. Per the germline V gene, CDR1 is SGHAT and CDR2 is FQNNGV. Germline trimming cut 5 bases from V and 3 bases from J; bases unmatched to any gene: 6. CDR3: CASSPDRGGHTEAFF. DNA for the CDR3: TGTGCCAGCAGCCCGGACAGGGGGGGGCACACTGAAGCTTTCTTT.

With regard to this clonotype: Since a much larger clone is just one base distant, this may be a read error. The CDR3 coding sequence is TGCAGTGCTGGTGAACAGGGGCATAGCAATCAGCCCCAGCATTTT. It encodes CSAGEQGHSNQPQHF. The chain employs TRBV20-1 and TRBJ1-5; 7 bases agree with TRBD1. Germline CDR1 is DFQATT and CDR2 is SNEGSKA (reference sequence). The CDR3 spans 15 residues. V shed 5 bases, J shed 0 bases, and the junction held 7 bases outside the gene matches.

Ten or more counts support this clonotype. This chain links TRBV7-2 with TRBJ1-2, with TRBD1 identical over 10 bases. J was trimmed by 8 bases and V by 1 base; bases with no gene match: 4. Germline CDR1 and CDR2: SGHTA and FQGNSA. The CDR3 spans 14 residues. The CDR3 DNA sequence: TGTGCCAGCAGCTTAGGGACAGGGGGTGGAGGCTACACCTTC. Translated: CASSLGTGGGGYTF.

This clonotype occurred many times. The CDR3 here is CASSLATSGPTAIYEQYF. The CDR3 nucleotides read TGTGCCAGCAGCTTAGCTACTAGCGGGCCCACCGCCATCTACGAGCAGTACTTC. V gene TRBV7-2 combines with J gene TRBJ2-7, with 9 nucleotides matching TRBD2. J gave up 3 bases and V 0 bases, and 12 bases lay outside the gene matches. The germline gives CDR1 SGHTA, CDR2 FQGNSA. The CDR3 is 18 residues long.

This clonotype was seen a few times. The chain carries TRBV14 and TRBJ1-4; maybe TRBD1 (6 bases). Trimming removed 0 bases at V and 1 base at J, with 15 bases between. The CDR3 is 18 residues long. CDR1 SGHDN and CDR2 FVKESK come from the germline V gene. In nucleotides, the CDR3 is TGTGCCAGCAGCCAAGATGGTTTGGGGACACTAACTAATGAAAAACTGTTTTTT. Its protein is CASSQDGLGTLTNEKLFF. Supplemented by reference TRBV14 and TRBJ1-4, the full variable domain reads EAGVTQFPSHSVIEKGQTVTLRCDPISGHDNLYWYRRVMGKEIKFLLHFVKESKQDESGMPNNRFLAERTGGTYSTLKVQPAELEDSGVYFCASSQDGLGTLTNEKLFFGSGTQLSVL.